Reported below is one T cell receptor (beta chain). The antigen it binds to is not known. The sample holds no much larger clone one base away, and base qualities are not on file. As encoded in the germline V gene (reference sequence), CDR1 is GTSNPN while CDR2 is SVGIG. The CDR3 sequence holds 13 residues, the cysteine and phenylalanine included. Only CDR3 DNA is held: 39 bases, read in frame from base 1. The germline ends are 13 bases apart after V is trimmed by 8 bases and J by 3 bases. Receptor amplification or capture employed multiplex PCR. The sequencer was an Illumina HiSeq 4000. CDR3 regions were amplified by Arm-PCR with iRepertoire HTBI primers to construct TCR beta libraries. PCR products were gel purified before sequencing. The source study handled its data this way. Gene usage analysis of CDR3 amino acid clonotypes used the approximately 62 TRBV and 14 TRBJ segments found across samples. Filtered high-quality paired reads were merged into contigs using COPE and FqMerger. BLAST was used to align contigs to IMGT TRBV, TRBD and TRBJ reference genes, with CDR3 defined following IMGT. Any clonotype with a frequency above 0.1% was classified as a highly expanded clone. Shannon entropy was used to measure repertoire diversity, and the Gini coefficient was used to measure V-J evenness. A clonotype found in more than one individual was treated as public. TCRdb ran its own pipeline on the public reads, namely fastp trimming at Q25 and MiXCR clone calling, and kept in-frame beta chains. One record per CDR3 amino acid sequence lists the most common genes and DNA. Here the V and J calls rest on TCRdb's processing, not on the authors' analysis. The sample includes hundreds of thousands of distinct CDR3 sequences, with roughly 15% observed a single time. Around 18% of the sample comes from the top ten.

This entry is derived from a study of regulatory T cells in long-lasting Graves disease listed by TCRdb under 2021. With regard to the full study: Newly diagnosed Graves' disease patients had taken antithyroid drugs for less than 3 months. TCR sequencing covered some 13 persistent and around 20 newly diagnosed Graves' disease patients, around 35 samples in total. Persistent Graves' disease patients were compared with newly diagnosed Graves' disease patients by peripheral blood TCR sequencing and RNA sequencing. The study took place in China and was registered as a clinical trial. Study-wide findings and limitations: TRBV28, TRBJ1-2 and TRBJ2-5 were preferentially used in persistent disease, while TRBV20-1 and TRBJ2-1 were favored in newly diagnosed disease. Compared with newly diagnosed patients, patients with persistent Graves' disease had lower TCR Shannon entropy and fewer highly expanded clones, which suggests clonal expansion. Only the TCR beta chain was sequenced and analyzed. The authors acknowledged the small sample size as a limitation that may reduce accuracy. More public clonotypes were shared among persistent patients (roughly 2,900) than among newly diagnosed patients (966). The study examined only peripheral blood because the primary lesion, thyroid tissue, could not be accessed.

The sample's time point label is to be understood as: newly diagnosed GD, antithyroid drugs for less than 3 months. For both TCR sequencing and RNA sequencing, RNA was extracted from PBMCs in TRIzol. The diagnosis of Graves' disease followed American Thyroid Association guidelines. Patients for the study were recruited at an endocrinology department in Xi'an, China. Each patient gave approximately 8.8 milliliters of peripheral blood, collected in an EDTA anticoagulant tube. Ficoll Paque Plus density gradient separation was used to isolate PBMCs, and no further T cell sorting was done. An Agilent 2100 Bioanalyzer and agarose gel were used to check RNA quality, while a NanoDrop 2000 measured RNA concentration. These data also formed part of another study, on T cells in Graves' hyperthyroidism and ophthalmopathy. From the second report: Stable Graves' hyperthyroidism was defined as the absence of progression to ophthalmopathy over 18 months of follow-up. Hyperthyroidism patients were newly diagnosed, had a disease duration of under 2 months, and were aged 18 to 65 years. Patients with uncontrolled infections, other autoimmune diseases, pregnancy or lactation were excluded. Diagnoses were based on clinical symptoms, serum thyroxine and TRAb, thyroid ultrasound and orbital computed tomography. The first round of RT-PCR for the TCR CDR3 was performed with the HTBI primer set and the Qiagen OneStep RT-PCR kit. Most expanded thyroid clonotypes (frequency above 0.001) were also detected in blood, a finding suggesting that blood repertoires may reflect thyroid immune responses. A model built on a 13 V-J signature distinguished ophthalmopathy from stable hyperthyroidism, reaching about 89% sensitivity and about 81% specificity in cross-validation and 80%/75% in testing. In validation, progression to ophthalmopathy was predicted by the model with around 71% sensitivity and under 85% specificity, a median of 6.5 months before onset. To identify distinguishing TCR V-J signatures, a discovery cohort of around 100 patients was used, comprising 40 to 45 with Graves' ophthalmopathy and some 60 with stable Graves' hyperthyroidism. An independent validation cohort of 18 to 20 hyperthyroidism patients and 17 patients who later progressed to ophthalmopathy tested prospective prediction of ophthalmopathy. For training and testing, the approximately 97 patients in the discovery cohort were randomly divided in a 7:3 ratio. The study also compared thyroid tissue and blood T-cell repertoires from about six Graves' hyperthyroidism patients. After sampling, hyperthyroidism patients received methimazole starting at 30 mg daily, and ophthalmopathy patients received high-dose intravenous methylprednisolone. The libraries were constructed in a second round of multiplex PCR and then size-selected and purified. The libraries were sequenced on an Illumina HiSeq2000 using paired-end 100 bp reads. SOAPnuke was used to process the raw data, with reads discarded if the reads contained adapters or uncalled bases, had a mean Phred below 15, or lacked an exact constant-primer or identifier match. High-quality paired reads were merged with COPE v1.2.5, and unique nucleotide sequences were defined as clonotypes. MiTCR v1.1 was used to align clonotypes to the IMGT TRBV, TRBD and TRBJ reference segments. The analysis was restricted to V-J combinations with a frequency above 0.0001, which together covered 98% to 99.2% of the repertoires. The TCS score was defined as the ratio of F50 (clonal expansion) to E x V (chaos), calculated using BLOSUM62-based TCRdist between CDR3 peptides within each V-J. Welch's t-statistics and random forest reduced some 510 V-J features to roughly 13, which were used in a naive Bayes classifier (R e1071). Sample size was not statistically predetermined, and blinding of investigators to group allocation was not performed. According to the paper, TCR Vbeta CDR3 sequencing was carried out on approximately 140 peripheral blood samples, which came from about 45 ophthalmopathy, 75 to 80 hyperthyroidism and some 17 progressor patients.

The rearrangement joined TRBV30 to TRBJ1-4; the D segment cannot be called with confidence. The receptor was derived from a woman in her thirties with Graves disease. Donor details come from another sample of the same person, matched by shared clones. The sequenced sample was peripheral blood mononuclear cells (PBMCs), obtained at new diagnosis, from a patient treated with antithyroid drugs. DNA sequence: TGTGCCCACTCCGGGGTTCCTAATGAAAAACTGTTTTTT. This encodes CAHSGVPNEKLFF.